Listed below are T cell receptor beta chains from one sample, sequenced in a study of CD8 T cells in Susac syndrome. TCRdb fed the immunoSEQ multiplex PCR reads into MiXCR, producing one record per CDR3 protein. The sample comprises some 130,000 distinct CDR3 sequences, around 95% of which are singletons, and about 0.18% rests with the top ten. Sequencing was carried out using CD8+ T cells from PBMCs. The receptors derive from a human donor with Susac syndrome. The CDR3 runs from the conserved cysteine through the conserved F or W. Fields, in order: J gene, V gene, D gene, clone size, CDR3 DNA, CDR3 protein. The D gene is left open where the match is weak. The size of a clone is reported for some rows only, either as once, few or many, or as a class for expanded clones.

j_gene: TRBJ2-7
v_gene: TRBV20-1
d_gene: TRBD1
abundance: .
CDR3nt: TGCAGTGCTAGGTTAGACAGGGGGTTTTACGAGCAGTACTTC
CDR3aa: CSARLDRGFYEQYF

j_gene: TRBJ2-7
v_gene: TRBV11-2
d_gene: .
abundance: .
CDR3nt: TGTGCCAGCAGCCTAACAGGGTGGGGGGAATACGAGCAGTACTTC
CDR3aa: CASSLTGWGEYEQYF

j_gene: TRBJ2-1
v_gene: TRBV5-6
d_gene: TRBD2
abundance: once
CDR3nt: TGTGCCAGCAGCTGGGGACTAGCGGGCAATGAGCAGTTCTTC
CDR3aa: CASSWGLAGNEQFF

j_gene: TRBJ2-7
v_gene: TRBV27
d_gene: .
abundance: .
CDR3nt: TGTGCCAGCAGTCCCTGGGCTCGGGAGAGCTCCTACGAGCAGTACTTC
CDR3aa: CASSPWARESSYEQYF

j_gene: TRBJ1-1
v_gene: TRBV9
d_gene: .
abundance: .
CDR3nt: TGTGCCAGCAGCGTAGCCGGGGGGGGTGCTGAAGCTTTCTTT
CDR3aa: CASSVAGGGAEAFF

j_gene: TRBJ2-7
v_gene: TRBV18
d_gene: .
abundance: .
CDR3nt: TGTGCCAGCTCAGCTACACGGGACATAACCTACGAGCAGTACTTC
CDR3aa: CASSATRDITYEQYF

j_gene: TRBJ2-5
v_gene: TRBV11-2
d_gene: .
abundance: .
CDR3nt: TGTGCCAGCAGCTTCGGCGTCCAGTGGGGGACCCCGGCGGGGACCCAGTACTTC
CDR3aa: CASSFGVQWGTPAGTQYF

j_gene: TRBJ2-7
v_gene: TRBV6-1
d_gene: TRBD1
abundance: .
CDR3nt: TGTGCCAGCAGCTCCTGGTGGACAGGTAACGAGCAGTACTTC
CDR3aa: CASSSWWTGNEQYF

j_gene: TRBJ1-4
v_gene: TRBV25-1
d_gene: TRBD1
abundance: .
CDR3nt: TGTGCCAGCAGTGGGACTCAGGGGGCAACTAATGAAAAACTGTTTTTT
CDR3aa: CASSGTQGATNEKLFF

j_gene: TRBJ2-7
v_gene: TRBV5-1
d_gene: .
abundance: .
CDR3nt: TGCGCCAGCAGCTTGGGACAGATCGCCTACTACGAGCAGTACTTC
CDR3aa: CASSLGQIAYYEQYF

j_gene: TRBJ1-1
v_gene: TRBV29-1
d_gene: .
abundance: .
CDR3nt: TGCAGCGTTGATTTTCAGGGTTTGTCTGAAGCTTTCTTT
CDR3aa: CSVDFQGLSEAFF

j_gene: TRBJ2-5
v_gene: TRBV7-7
d_gene: TRBD1
abundance: .
CDR3nt: TGTGCTAGCAGCTCCACCCCGGGACAGGGTGAGACCCAGTACTTC
CDR3aa: CASSSTPGQGETQYF

j_gene: TRBJ2-7
v_gene: TRBV24-1
d_gene: TRBD2
abundance: .
CDR3nt: TGTGCCACACAAGGGGACTACCGGCACGAGCAGTACTTC
CDR3aa: CATQGDYRHEQYF

j_gene: TRBJ1-1
v_gene: TRBV4-1
d_gene: .
abundance: .
CDR3nt: TGCGCCAGCAGCCAAGAAGGCGAGAACACTGAAGCTTTCTTT
CDR3aa: CASSQEGENTEAFF

j_gene: TRBJ2-1
v_gene: TRBV7-3
d_gene: .
abundance: once
CDR3nt: TGTGCCAGCAGCTTAATATGGACGGAGTACGGTGAGCAGTTCTTC
CDR3aa: CASSLIWTEYGEQFF